Listed below are T cell receptor beta chains from one sample, sequenced in a study of Ad26.COV2.S vaccination and SARS-CoV-2 variants. Clones were sequenced by immunoSEQ multiplex PCR, and TCRdb holds only the in-frame ones, with some missing. The sample has a few hundred thousand clones; around 87% are singletons. The material was peripheral blood, obtained in a trial of Ad26.COV2.S vaccine versus placebo. These receptors were obtained from a person between 18 and 59 years old who received the Ad26.COV2.S COVID-19 vaccine or a placebo. The CDR3 runs from the conserved cysteine through the conserved F or W. The D gene is left open where the match is weak. Part of the rows lack a size; the others show once, few, many or a class for expanded clones.

12	TRBD2	TRBV6-5	-	TRBJ2-7	TGTGCCAGCACGGGGGGGGGCCACGAGCAGTACTTC	CASTGGGHEQYF
17	TRBD2	TRBV5-1	few	TRBJ2-5	TGCGCCAGCAGCCCGGTGACTCTAGCGGGGGGGAAAGAGACCCAGTACTTC	CASSPVTLAGGKETQYF
15	-	TRBV3-1/TRBV3-2	-	TRBJ1-1	TGTGCCAGCAGCCAATTTTTAACAGTGAACACTGAAGCTTTCTTT	CASSQFLTVNTEAFF
14	-	TRBV15	-	TRBJ2-3	TGTGCCACCAGCAGAGGCCAGCAGGGGGGTACGCAGTATTTT	CATSRGQQGGTQYF
16	-	TRBV19	-	TRBJ1-5	TGTGCCAGTAGTTACCGGGGAGCGCGTAGCAATCAGCCCCAGCATTTT	CASSYRGARSNQPQHF
15	-	TRBV6-5	few	TRBJ1-1	TGTGCCAGCAGCCTGGGACTGTTCATGAACACTGAAGCTTTCTTT	CASSLGLFMNTEAFF
13	-	TRBV6-5	-	TRBJ1-2	TGTGCCAGCAGTCTTACATCTAACTATGGCTACACCTTC	CASSLTSNYGYTF
16	TRBD2	TRBV10-3	-	TRBJ2-2	TGTGCCATCAGGGATCTAGCGGGGACGAACACCGGGGAGCTGTTTTTT	CAIRDLAGTNTGELFF
12	-	TRBV29-1	-	TRBJ2-1	TGCAGCGTTGCGACTGGTCTGGATGAGCAGTTCTTC	CSVATGLDEQFF
10	-	TRBV7-2	-	TRBJ1-2	TGTGCCCCGGCCCACTATGGCTACACCTTC	CAPAHYGYTF
15	-	TRBV7-2	-	TRBJ2-2	TGTGCCAGCAGCTTCTCGCGGGGGAACACCGGGGAGCTGTTTTTT	CASSFSRGNTGELFF
16	-	TRBV19	few	TRBJ1-5	TGTGCCAGTAGTATGACCATCCAGGGAGGCAATCAGCCCCAGCATTTT	CASSMTIQGGNQPQHF
14	-	TRBV27	-	TRBJ1-5	TGTGCCAGCAGTTTGGTGGCAGGGCGACAGCCCCAGCATTTT	CASSLVAGRQPQHF
15	TRBD2	TRBV29-1	-	TRBJ2-2	TGCAGCGTACTAGCGGGGTCGGGGAACACCGGGGAGCTGTTTTTT	CSVLAGSGNTGELFF
15	-	TRBV5-1	-	TRBJ2-5	TGCGCCAGCAGTAATACCGGGGGAAAAGTAGAGACCCAGTACTTC	CASSNTGGKVETQYF
15	TRBD1	TRBV7-3	once	TRBJ1-1	TGTGCCAGCAGCTCGACAGGGGAAGTTCGGGCTGAAGCTTTCTTT	CASSSTGEVRAEAFF
16	-	TRBV5-5	-	TRBJ1-1	TGTGCCAGCAGCTTGGTTTATATGGGCGGCTTTCTTTCGGCTTTCTTT	CASSLVYMGGFLSAFF
15	TRBD1	TRBV11-3	-	TRBJ2-7	TGTGCCAGCAGCTTAGACCCGGGACAGGATTACGAGCAGTACTTC	CASSLDPGQDYEQYF
12	-	TRBV3-1/TRBV3-2	-	TRBJ1-3	TGTGCCAGCAGCCAAGACCGTAACACCATATATTTT	CASSQDRNTIYF
13	-	TRBV5-1	-	TRBJ2-7	TGCGCCAGCAGCTTGGAGGTACCCTACGAGCAGTACTTC	CASSLEVPYEQYF
15	-	TRBV4-1	-	TRBJ1-1	TGCGCCAGCAGCCTCCTCGCACAGGCGGCTACTGAAGCTTTCTTT	CASSLLAQAATEAFF
15	-	TRBV4-2	-	TRBJ1-5	TGTGCCAGCAGCCAAGATGCGGGAGGGGATCAGCCCCAGCATTTT	CASSQDAGGDQPQHF
11	-	TRBV9	-	TRBJ2-2	TGTGCCAGCAGCGTAGGCGGGGAGCTGTTTTTT	CASSVGGELFF
15	-	TRBV9	-	TRBJ1-1	TGTGCCAGCAGCGTAGACGCAGGAATGAACACTGAAGCTTTCTTT	CASSVDAGMNTEAFF
13	-	TRBV13	-	TRBJ1-2	TGTGCCAGCAGCTTGGGGGGGGACTATGGCTACACCTTC	CASSLGGDYGYTF
14	-	TRBV6-2/TRBV6-3	-	TRBJ2-5	TGTGCCAGCAGCCCTGGGGCGGAGGCAGAGACCCAGTACTTC	CASSPGAEAETQYF
14	-	TRBV12-5	-	TRBJ1-1	TGTGCTAGTGGTTTGCCCGGAGAAGGGGCTGAAGCTTTCTTT	CASGLPGEGAEAFF
11	-	TRBV30	-	TRBJ1-4	TGTGCCTGGGGGGTGGGAGAAAAACTGTTTTTT	CAWGVGEKLFF
16	TRBD2	TRBV15	-	TRBJ2-3	TGTGCCACCAGCAAAAATAGCGGGGGGCGGACAGATACGCAGTATTTT	CATSKNSGGRTDTQYF
15	TRBD2	TRBV9	-	TRBJ2-4	TGTGCCAGCAGCCCGCCCGGGGGGTTGATAAACATTCAGTACTTC	CASSPPGGLINIQYF
16	TRBD1	TRBV14	-	TRBJ1-2	TGTGCCAGCAGCCAGAAGACAGGGACACTAAGCTATGGCTACACCTTC	CASSQKTGTLSYGYTF